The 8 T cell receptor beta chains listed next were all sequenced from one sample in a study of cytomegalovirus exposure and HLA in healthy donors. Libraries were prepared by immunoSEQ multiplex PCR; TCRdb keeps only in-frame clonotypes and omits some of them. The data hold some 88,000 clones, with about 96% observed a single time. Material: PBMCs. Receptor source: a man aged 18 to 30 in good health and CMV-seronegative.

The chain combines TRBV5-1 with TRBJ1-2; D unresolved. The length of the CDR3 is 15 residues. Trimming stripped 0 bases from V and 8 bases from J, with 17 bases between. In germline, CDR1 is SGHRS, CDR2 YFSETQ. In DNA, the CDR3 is TGCGCCAGCAGCTTGGGGGAGTGGCAGAAGGGCGGCTACACCTTC. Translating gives CASSLGEWQKGGYTF.

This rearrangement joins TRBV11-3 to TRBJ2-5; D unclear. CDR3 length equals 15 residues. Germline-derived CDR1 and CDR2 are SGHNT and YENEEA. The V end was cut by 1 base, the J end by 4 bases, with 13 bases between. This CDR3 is CASSLGARAGETQYF. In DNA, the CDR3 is TGTGCCAGCAGCTTAGGGGCTCGCGCCGGAGAGACCCAGTACTTC. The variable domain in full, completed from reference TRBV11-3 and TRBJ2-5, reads EAGVVQSPRYKIIEKKQPVAFWCNPISGHNTLYWYLQNLGQGPELLIRYENEEAVDDSQLPKDRFSAERLKGVDSTLKIQPAELGDSAVYLCASSLGARAGETQYFGPGTRLLVL.

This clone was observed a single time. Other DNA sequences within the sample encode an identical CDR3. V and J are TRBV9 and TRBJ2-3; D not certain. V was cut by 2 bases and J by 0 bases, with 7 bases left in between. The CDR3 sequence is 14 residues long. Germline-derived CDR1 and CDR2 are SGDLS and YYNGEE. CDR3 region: CASSVETSTDTQYF. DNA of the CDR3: TGTGCCAGCAGCGTCGAAACTAGCACAGATACGCAGTATTTT.

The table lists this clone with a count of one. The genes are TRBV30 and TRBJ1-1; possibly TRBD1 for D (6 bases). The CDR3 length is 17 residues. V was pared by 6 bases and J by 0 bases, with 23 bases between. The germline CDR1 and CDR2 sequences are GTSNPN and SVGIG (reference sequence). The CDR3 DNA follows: TGTGCCTGCCACCCAATACGAAAGGACAGCATGAACACTGAAGCTTTCTTT. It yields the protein CACHPIRKDSMNTEAFF.

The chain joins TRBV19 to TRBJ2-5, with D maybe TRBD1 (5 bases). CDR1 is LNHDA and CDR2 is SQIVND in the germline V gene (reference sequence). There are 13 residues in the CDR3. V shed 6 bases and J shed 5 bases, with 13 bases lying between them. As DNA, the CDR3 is TGTGCCAGTAGACAGGTCATGACGGAGACCCAGTACTTC. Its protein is CASRQVMTETQYF.

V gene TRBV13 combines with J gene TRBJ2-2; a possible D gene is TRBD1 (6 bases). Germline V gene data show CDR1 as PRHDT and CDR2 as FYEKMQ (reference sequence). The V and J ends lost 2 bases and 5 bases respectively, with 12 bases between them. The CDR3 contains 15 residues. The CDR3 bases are TGTGCCAGCAGCTTACGAACTACAGGGACCGGGGAGCTGTTTTTT. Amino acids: CASSLRTTGTGELFF.

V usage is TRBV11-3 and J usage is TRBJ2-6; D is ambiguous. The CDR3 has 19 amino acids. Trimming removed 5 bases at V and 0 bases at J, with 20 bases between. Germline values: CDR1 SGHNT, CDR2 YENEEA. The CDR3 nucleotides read TGTGCCAGCAGCCGCGACGTACTTGGGTACTACTCTGGGGCCAACGTCCTGACTTTC. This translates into CASSRDVLGYYSGANVLTF.

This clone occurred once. The CDR3 DNA reads TGTGCCAGCAGCGTAGCTACTAGCGAATCGAACACCGGGGAGCTGTTTTTT. It encodes CASSVATSESNTGELFF. This chain links TRBV9 with TRBJ2-2; 7 nucleotides match TRBD2. With V trimmed by 0 bases and J by 0 bases, 5 bases remained unmatched. The CDR3 consists of 17 residues. The germline V gene encodes CDR1 SGDLS and CDR2 YYNGEE. The variable domain in full, with the rest retrieved from reference TRBV9 and TRBJ2-2, is DSGVTQTPKHLITATGQRVTLRCSPRSGDLSVYWYQQSLDQGLQFLIQYYNGEERAKGNILERFSAQQFPDLHSELNLSSLELGDSALYFCASSVATSESNTGELFFGEGSRLTVL.